This T cell receptor beta chain was recovered during a study of blood T cell repertoires in COVID-19. Turning to the study itself: Sources were T cells, B-cell-depleted T cells, or PBMCs; the material itself was cDNA or gDNA.

The CDR3 contains 14 residues. Germline CDR1 reads SGHVS; CDR2 reads FQNEAQ. With 8 bases removed from V and 4 bases from J, the gap between germline ends came to 17 bases. Original handling: Cell counts per sample came from amplifying reference gene primers. Using immunoSEQ multiplex PCR, the repertoire was profiled, and TCRdb retains in-frame clones only, with some absent. The DNA was the basis for D and trimming; V, J and clone size are from that table. This sample carries approximately 280,000 clones, over 85% of them seen once, and the ten largest clones take around 1.9%. This clone was counted once.

V gene TRBV7-8 combines with J gene TRBJ2-5; no reliable D call. The TCR sequence derives from a woman aged 55-70 years who had recovered from COVID-19. Sequenced input: PBMCs or T cells enriched from blood (not recorded which). The chain's CDR3 is CASGANLTPETQYF. CDR3 coding DNA: TGTGCCAGCGGAGCTAATTTAACGCCAGAGACCCAGTACTTC.